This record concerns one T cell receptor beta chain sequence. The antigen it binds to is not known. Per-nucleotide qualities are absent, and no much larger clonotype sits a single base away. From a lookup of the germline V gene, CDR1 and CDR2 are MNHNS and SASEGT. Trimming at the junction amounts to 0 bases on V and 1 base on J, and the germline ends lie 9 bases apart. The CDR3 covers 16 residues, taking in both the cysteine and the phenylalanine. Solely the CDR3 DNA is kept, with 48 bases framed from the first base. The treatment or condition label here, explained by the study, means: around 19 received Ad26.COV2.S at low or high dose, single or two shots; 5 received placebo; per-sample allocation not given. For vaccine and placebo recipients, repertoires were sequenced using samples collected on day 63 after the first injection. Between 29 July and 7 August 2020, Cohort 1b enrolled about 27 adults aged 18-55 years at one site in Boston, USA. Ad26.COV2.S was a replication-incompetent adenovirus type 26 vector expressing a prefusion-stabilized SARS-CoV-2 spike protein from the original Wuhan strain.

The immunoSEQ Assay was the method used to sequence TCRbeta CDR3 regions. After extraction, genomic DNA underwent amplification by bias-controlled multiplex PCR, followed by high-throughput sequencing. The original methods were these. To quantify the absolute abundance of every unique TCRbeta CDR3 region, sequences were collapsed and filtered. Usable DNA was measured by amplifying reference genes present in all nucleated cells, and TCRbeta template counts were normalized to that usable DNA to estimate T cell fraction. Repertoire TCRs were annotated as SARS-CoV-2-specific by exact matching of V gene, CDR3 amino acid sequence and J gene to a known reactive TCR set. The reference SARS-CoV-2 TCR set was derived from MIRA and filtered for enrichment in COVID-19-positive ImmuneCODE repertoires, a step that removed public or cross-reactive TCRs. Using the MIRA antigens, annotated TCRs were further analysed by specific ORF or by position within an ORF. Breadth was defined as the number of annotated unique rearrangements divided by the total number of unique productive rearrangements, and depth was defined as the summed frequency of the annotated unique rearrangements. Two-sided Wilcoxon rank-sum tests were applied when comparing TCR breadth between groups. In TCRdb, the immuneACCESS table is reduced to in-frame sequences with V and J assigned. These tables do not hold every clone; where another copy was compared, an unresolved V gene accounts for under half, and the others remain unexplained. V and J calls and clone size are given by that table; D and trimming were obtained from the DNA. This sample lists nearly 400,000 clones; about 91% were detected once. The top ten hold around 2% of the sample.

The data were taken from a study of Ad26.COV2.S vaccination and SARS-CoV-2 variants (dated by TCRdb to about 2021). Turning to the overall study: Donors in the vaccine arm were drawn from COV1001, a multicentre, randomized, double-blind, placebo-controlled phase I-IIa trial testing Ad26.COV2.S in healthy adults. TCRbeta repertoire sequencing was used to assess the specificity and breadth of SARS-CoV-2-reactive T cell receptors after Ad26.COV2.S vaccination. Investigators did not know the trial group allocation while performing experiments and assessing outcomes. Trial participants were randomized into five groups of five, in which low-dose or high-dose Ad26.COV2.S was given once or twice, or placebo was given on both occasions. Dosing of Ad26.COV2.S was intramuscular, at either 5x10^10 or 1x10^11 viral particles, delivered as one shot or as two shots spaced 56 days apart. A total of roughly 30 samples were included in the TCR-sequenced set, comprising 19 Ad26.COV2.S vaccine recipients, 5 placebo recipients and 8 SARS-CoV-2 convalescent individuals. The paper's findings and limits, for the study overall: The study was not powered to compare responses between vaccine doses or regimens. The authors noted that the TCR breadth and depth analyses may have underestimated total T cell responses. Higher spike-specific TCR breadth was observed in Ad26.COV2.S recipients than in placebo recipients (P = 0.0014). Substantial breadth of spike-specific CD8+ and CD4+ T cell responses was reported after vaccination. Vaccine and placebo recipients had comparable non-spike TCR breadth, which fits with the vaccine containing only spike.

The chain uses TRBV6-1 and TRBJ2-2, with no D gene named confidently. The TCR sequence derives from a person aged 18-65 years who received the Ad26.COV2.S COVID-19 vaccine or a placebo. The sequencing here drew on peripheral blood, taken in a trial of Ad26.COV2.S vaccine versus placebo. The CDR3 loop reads CASSEAPVQNTGELFF. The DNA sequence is TGTGCCAGCAGTGAAGCGCCAGTCCAGAACACCGGGGAGCTGTTTTTT.